What follows is one T cell receptor beta chain and its context. The data were produced by immunoSEQ multiplex PCR, yet TCRdb's version contains in-frame clones alone and is incomplete. This sample has around 140,000 clones; roughly 79% occur once, and the top ten carry about 1.9%. This CDR3 comprises 16 residues. V gave up 3 bases and J gave up 0 bases; unmatched junction bases: 6. Germline V gives CDR1 SGHNT, CDR2 YYREEE (reference sequence). The entry originates in a study of blood T cell repertoires in COVID-19. The clonotype comes from an older woman with acute or convalescent COVID-19. The sequencing input was peripheral blood. The chain links TRBV5-4 to TRBJ1-3; 7 bases agree with TRBD1. The CDR3 DNA is TGTGCCAGCAGCTCTGAGGACAGGAGCTCTGGAAACACCATATATTTT. It yields the protein CASSSEDRSSGNTIYF. Combining the CDR3 with reference TRBV5-4 and TRBJ1-3 gives the whole variable domain ETGVTQSPTHLIKTRGQQVTLRCSSQSGHNTVSWYQQALGQGPQFIFQYYREEENGRGNFPPRFSGLQFPNYSSELNVNALELDDSALYLCASSSEDRSSGNTIYFGEGSWLTVV.